The subject of this entry is one T cell receptor (beta chain). Its specific antigen is unknown. There are no base qualities to consult, and no much larger clone falls within one base. Library method: PCR. The sequencer listed for this sample is NextSeq 500. TCRdb ran its own pipeline on the public reads, namely fastp trimming at Q25 and MiXCR clone calling, and kept in-frame beta chains. When rows share a CDR3 protein, they turn into one entry using the most common DNA and genes. The sample table holds thousands of distinct CDR3 sequences, of which over 40% were seen once. The ten largest clones add up to just under 15% of the sample. The data were obtained in a study of immune characterization of retroperitoneal liposarcoma (dated by TCRdb to the late 2010s). The CDR3 holds 15 amino acids from the cysteine to the phenylalanine. Of all the DNA, just the CDR3 is kept, 45 bases in frame from base 1. The germline V gene encodes CDR1 SGHTA and CDR2 FQGNSA. Trimming costs V 1 base and J 5 bases, and their ends lie 13 bases apart.

The chain was built from TRBV7-2 and TRBJ2-3; there is no confident call for the D gene. Sequenced sample: tumor tissue. The TCR sequence derives from a male donor with retroperitoneal liposarcoma. The CDR3 here reads CASSLGVAVGDTQYF. The DNA sequence is TGTGCCAGCAGCTTAGGTGTTGCGGTTGGAGATACGCAGTATTTT. With all but the CDR3 taken from the reference TRBV7-2 and TRBJ2-3 genes, the full variable domain is: GAGVSQSPSNKVTEKGKDVELRCDPISGHTALYWYRQSLGQGLEFLIYFQGNSAPDKSGLPSDRFSAERTGGSVSTLTIQRTQQEDSAVYLCASSLGVAVGDTQYFGPGTRLTVL.